Reported below is one T cell receptor (beta chain). No cognate antigen has been identified for it. No much larger clone is present one base from it, and per-base qualities are unavailable. V loses 5 bases, J loses 2 bases, and the germline ends lie 12 bases apart. The CDR3, cysteine through phenylalanine, is 14 amino acids long. The kept DNA is CDR3 alone, 42 bases in frame from the first base. The germline V gene (reference sequence) gives CDR1 as SEHNR and CDR2 as FQNEAQ. In total, approximately 610 healthy bone marrow donors made up the cohort. All cohort members were sampled while nominally healthy, although unrecorded immune exposures were likely present. The donor was CMV seropositive and belonged to the group of about 290 seropositive cohort members. A peripheral blood sample was provided by each donor, and peripheral blood mononuclear cells were used for TCR beta sequencing. The Qiagen DNeasy Blood Extraction Kit was used to extract genomic DNA from the blood cell samples.

The method was the immunoSEQ multiplex PCR assay. The multiplex PCR relied on a mix of 60 forward primers for TCR Vbeta segments and 13 reverse primers for TCR Jbeta segments. A multiplex PCR assay on genomic DNA amplified the CDR3 region of rearranged TCR beta genes. The amplified TCR beta libraries were sequenced on the Illumina HiSeq System as 87-base-pair reads. The published analysis was carried out like this. A later analysis counted 65 million to 90 million unique TCR beta chains across the 670 or so repertoires, and approximately 11 million of these chains were shared by at least two donors. Raw reads were error-corrected and collapsed into unique sequences by a nearest-neighbor algorithm in which closely related sequences were merged to remove PCR and sequencing errors. CDR3 sequences were aligned to IMGT reference sequences to assign V, D and J gene segments. Each retained sequence needed at least a six-nucleotide match to both a V gene segment and a J gene segment. Rearrangements were called productive when the CDR3 lacked stop codons and stayed in frame with V and J; all others were non-productive. Following IMGT convention, CDR3 was defined as the stretch from the second conserved V-encoded cysteine up to the conserved J-encoded phenylalanine. The earlier analysis of 500 to 600 of the donors excluded sequences that lacked an unambiguous match to a single V gene segment. In an earlier analysis of 587 of the donors, V segments were called functional above 56.7% productive rearrangements and were called segregating when the between-donor standard deviation exceeded 5%. A statistical classification framework was built to diagnose cytomegalovirus status from the catalog of TCR beta chain sequences. V and J gene assignment, in a later analysis, came from comparing TCR nucleotide sequences with IMGT/GENE-DB human TR gene sequences. In a later analysis, CDR3 sequences and most-parsimonious VDJ recombination scenarios were assigned using the TCRdist pipeline. In a later analysis, every TCR beta chain was defined by the combination of its CDR3 amino acid sequence and its V-gene family, and reads without a unique V-gene family were dropped. As a way to deal with suspected cross-contamination and a sequencing artifact, a later analysis dropped nearly 600 nucleotide sequences that were highly shared and had low generation probability. In a later analysis, a clonal expansion index for each public chain was calculated from normalized within-repertoire ranks of inferred template counts. A later analysis computed generation probabilities with a VDJ recombination model fitted to out-of-frame rearrangements, and checked the results against IGoR. Hypergeometric tests were used in a later analysis to score TCR-TCR, TCR-HLA and TCR-CMV co-occurrence, with a repertoire-size bias correction applied to the TCR pairs. A later analysis estimated false discovery rates by permuting HLA or CMV assignments 20 times. A later analysis grouped co-occurring TCRs with DBSCAN, adding TCRdist sequence similarity when clustering within HLA-allele-positive subsets. Co-occurrence clustering excluded repertoires with fewer than 30,000 or more than 120,000 public chains, plus five with anomalous nucleotide sharing. This is the immuneACCESS table as TCRdb keeps it, with only in-frame sequences that have V and J called. A part of the clones is gone; compared with another copy, unresolved V genes explain less than half, and the rest is unexplained. That table gives V, J and clone size, and the DNA gave D and trimming. The sample table lists 150,000 to 200,000 clones, 83% of them with a count of one. The ten largest clones represent less than 5% of the sample.

This record comes from a study of cytomegalovirus exposure and HLA in healthy donors (dated by TCRdb to the late 2010s). Concerning the study at large: In an earlier analysis of under 750 of the donors, about 270 Gb of sequence data and 90 million to 120 million unique TCR beta sequences from about 179 million T cells were reported. Approximately 300 gigabases of sequencing data and around 87 million unique TCR sequences were included in an early release covering under 650 HLA-typed donors. Among the approximately 400 genotyped donors, approximately 82% belonged to the genetic ancestry cluster associated with self-reported Caucasian donors. The aim of the study was to test whether cataloging public T cell receptors could identify signatures of past pathogen exposure. The study profiled the T cell repertoires of 550 to 700 subjects by immunosequencing and related them to cytomegalovirus serostatus. In addition to the first cohort of approximately 670 subjects, a separate validation cohort of 120 different subjects was used. The study combined high-throughput TCR immunosequencing, statistical association of individual TCRs with disease status, and machine learning to predict cytomegalovirus infection status. A later analysis re-examined previously published TCR beta repertoires from more than 600 donors and added high-resolution HLA genotyping to investigate patterns of TCR occurrence. Rather than using new phenotypic data, the later analysis identified candidate immune exposures from TCR beta sequences and from how often those sequences occurred across donors. In an earlier analysis of roughly 600 of the donors, high-throughput TCR beta sequencing was used to judge whether each TCR beta V gene segment behaved as functional or pseudogenic. Alongside the repertoire data, information on donor age, sex, ethnicity and CMV serostatus was compiled. Genome-wide SNP genotypes for about 55% of the 666 donors were used in a later genetic analysis, which treated that subset as a discovery cohort. Every repertoire in the discovery cohort had been generated on one and the same sequencing platform. HLA typing covered class I and class II loci at four-digit resolution. The number of donors typed differed by locus, with 629-630 for A, B, C, DRB1 and DQB1, 522 for DQA1, under 610 for DPA1, and 400 to 490 for DPB1. A handful of DR-DQ haplotypes were handled as single units for association and clustering because linkage in the cohort was strong. Among roughly 400 genotyped donors of the cohort, an average of approximately 230,000 unique TCR beta nucleotide sequences were sequenced per donor, roughly 20% of them non-productive.

Paper-wide results and their limitations: In a later analysis, HLA-associated TCR beta chains showed more clonal expansion and lower generation probabilities than non-associated chains that were equally common. A group of highly shared sequence variants was considered likely to be a technical artifact of the sequencing pipeline. Sequencing depth was assumed to be roughly uniform across donors in the presence/absence analyses, though that assumption may not hold. Because counts were too low, fewer than 20 rarely observed V segments, including chromosome 9 orphons, were excluded from the earlier analysis of 500 to 700 of the donors. For the cohort, immune exposure information was limited to CMV serostatus. When HLA alleles, especially DR and DQ, strongly co-occurred, TCR associations were difficult to assign to individual alleles. A later genetic analysis reported fewer N-insertions in productive TCRs among donors in an Asian-associated ancestry cluster than the roughly 620-donor mean. A later analysis reported that several top co-occurrence clusters appeared linked to parvovirus B19, influenza, CMV and Epstein-Barr virus. At a false discovery rate of 0.05, a later analysis linked fewer than 20,000 TCR beta sequences to specific HLA alleles. According to a later analysis, TCR association rates differed among HLA loci, with DRB1 alleles showing the most associated TCRs and HLA-C alleles showing the fewest. Cytomegalovirus status was reported to be diagnosed by the classifier with high specificity and sensitivity in both the original and validation cohorts. A further reported finding was that TCR beta sequences accurately predicted the HLA-A and HLA-B alleles for most subjects in the first cohort. In the study, about 150 TCR beta chains were listed as associated with cytomegalovirus. It was suggested by the authors that the approach could potentially be generalized to other disease states and immunological phenotypes. V-gene and J-gene trimming of TCR beta chains was associated with a missense DCLRE1C variant in a later genetic analysis, and the association was replicated in an independent cohort. Only TCR beta chains were sequenced in this cohort, and the absence of alpha or paired-chain data limited detectable features. Linkage disequilibrium might explain the correlated functional status among segregating V segments, but an unknown experimental factor could not be excluded. HLA typing was unavailable for some donors at each locus, so association tests used only the typed subset. An earlier analysis of approximately 540 of the donors showed that most TCR beta V segments appeared in productive rearrangements either about 87% or about 30% of the time, which broadly matched IMGT annotations. While some public TCRs were present in many individuals, most TCR sequences turned up only very rarely across donors. In a later analysis, most CMV-associated TCR beta chains were found to appear HLA-restricted, with HLA associations seemingly driven largely by CMV exposure. In vitro tests confirmed that a few of the cytomegalovirus-associated TCR beta chains recognize cytomegalovirus antigens. Some IMGT-functional V segments, including TRBV6-2 and TRBV6-3, could not be told apart with the 87-base-pair reads, so those segments were excluded.

The V gene is TRBV7-9 and the J gene is TRBJ1-1, and possibly TRBD1, on 6 matching bases. This clonotype was sampled from a man between 45 and 60 years old in good health and CMV-seropositive. The sequencing input was PBMCs. The nucleotide sequence reads TGTGCCAGCAGCAGAGCCGGGACAAACACTGAAGCTTTCTTT. The encoded protein is CASSRAGTNTEAFF.